A selection of T cell receptor beta chains follows, all from one sample in a study of Ad26.COV2.S vaccination and SARS-CoV-2 variants. Generated by immunoSEQ multiplex PCR, the TCRdb table keeps only in-frame clones and is missing some. Found here are fewer than 300,000 clones, 87% of them singletons; the top ten hold around 3%. Sample: peripheral blood, taken in a trial of Ad26.COV2.S vaccine versus placebo. The receptors were sampled from a person between 18 and 65 years old who received the Ad26.COV2.S COVID-19 vaccine or a placebo. Both conserved end residues are part of each CDR3.

v_call cdr3_length cdr3_aa
TRBV27 20 CASSFFREGVISSYNSPLHF
TRBV6-5 14 CASHRGRDTDTQYF
TRBV5-1 15 CASSFLAGGTYEQYF
TRBV2 13 CASSGLVSGELFF
TRBV30 14 CAWRPRAGKGYQYF
TRBV5-6 12 CASSLSNSPLHF
TRBV7-9 13 CASSHGTVYGYTF
TRBV18 16 CASSPPGQGFNEKLFF
TRBV4-1 16 CASSQDVVGVNTEAFF
TRBV11-2 14 CASSLVGALEKLFF
TRBV18 15 CASSPPEGASSEAFF